These 25 T cell receptor beta chains were all obtained from the same sample, sequenced in a study of blood T cell repertoires in COVID-19. The data were produced by immunoSEQ multiplex PCR, yet TCRdb's version contains in-frame clones alone and is incomplete. The sample shows approximately 260,000 clones, about 90% of them seen only once. Material: PBMCs or T cells enriched from blood (not recorded which). Receptors originate from a woman in her 30s with acute COVID-19.

The chain uses TRBV5-1 and TRBJ1-1; D uncertain. Per the germline V gene, CDR1 is SGHRS and CDR2 is YFSETQ. The V and J ends lost 4 bases and 2 bases respectively, with 12 bases between them. The CDR3 is 14 amino acids. For the CDR3, the DNA is TGCGCCAGCAGCGTTGCCGGGAGCAACACTGAAGCTTTCTTT. Its protein is CASSVAGSNTEAFF.

The V and J genes are TRBV7-6 and TRBJ2-1, with TRBD1 as a possible D gene (5 bases). Trimming shortened V by 4 bases and J by 5 bases, and 9 bases separated the two germline ends. Germline CDR1 and CDR2: SGHVS and FNYEAQ. This CDR3 spans 13 amino acids. The CDR3 loop is CASSSDRNNEQFF. The CDR3 region has the DNA TGTGCCAGCAGCTCAGACAGAAACAATGAGCAGTTCTTC.

The rearrangement joins TRBV18 to TRBJ2-1, with 12 bases lining up with TRBD2. CDR3 length equals 13 residues. In germline, CDR1 is KGHSH, CDR2 LQKENI. Germline trimming cut 4 bases from V and 10 bases from J; bases unmatched to any gene: 2. CDR3 in amino acids: CASSRLAGVEQFF. The CDR3 DNA reads TGTGCCAGCTCACGACTAGCGGGAGTGGAGCAGTTCTTC.

The genes are TRBV12-5 and TRBJ2-3; D remains unclear. Germline loops: CDR1 LGHNT, CDR2 FRNRAP. V was cut by 5 bases and J by 3 bases, with 3 bases left in between. This CDR3 comprises 11 residues. The chain's CDR3 is CASGATDTQYF. CDR3 bases: TGTGCTAGTGGTGCGACAGATACGCAGTATTTT.

V usage is TRBV3-1 (or the pseudogene TRBV3-2) and J usage is TRBJ1-3; TRBD1 matches at 7 bases. Germline CDR1 and CDR2: LGHDT and YNNKEL (reference sequence). J gave up 3 bases and V 3 bases, and 5 bases lay outside the gene matches. CDR3 length: 15 amino acids. CDR3: CASSHPQGSGNTIYF. As DNA, the CDR3 is TGTGCCAGCAGCCATCCACAGGGGAGTGGAAACACCATATATTTT.

V and J are TRBV7-8 and TRBJ2-5; tentatively, D is TRBD1 (6 bases). Germline loops: CDR1 SGHVS, CDR2 FQNEAQ. This CDR3 is built from 16 residues. V shed 3 bases and J shed 2 bases, with 16 bases lying between them. The CDR3, as DNA: TGTGCCAGCAGCTTGGGGCAGGGGAGTTGGCAAGAGACCCAGTACTTC. Its translation is CASSLGQGSWQETQYF.

J is TRBJ1-2 and V is TRBV5-1; no clear D. The CDR3 loop spans 15 amino acids. Trimming left V 1 base short and J 3 bases short, with 13 bases between. Germline V gene lookup returns CDR1 SGHRS and CDR2 YFSETQ. The CDR3 spells CASSLIGRPDYGYTF. In DNA form, the CDR3 reads TGCGCCAGCAGCTTGATTGGCAGGCCAGACTATGGCTACACCTTC.

In this sample, this clone turned up a few times. The rearrangement links TRBV6-6 to TRBJ2-7, with TRBD2 matching 11 bases. V lost 5 bases to trimming and J lost 2 bases; unmatched junction nucleotides: 8. The germline V gene encodes CDR1 MNHNY and CDR2 SVGAGI (reference sequence). This CDR3 comprises 16 residues. Here the CDR3 reads CASSGETSGIPYEQYF. CDR3 DNA: TGTGCCAGCAGTGGCGAGACTAGCGGGATTCCCTACGAGCAGTACTTC.

This clone was recorded once. The chain links TRBV30 to TRBJ2-7, with TRBD2 as a possible D gene (5 bases). CDR1 is GTSNPN, CDR2 SVGIG, per germline (reference sequence). V gave up 2 bases and J gave up 1 base, with 12 bases separating them. The CDR3 loop spans 14 amino acids. This CDR3 reads CAWSLREISYEQYF. In DNA form, the CDR3 reads TGTGCCTGGAGTTTGAGGGAGATATCCTACGAGCAGTACTTC.

The V gene is TRBV5-4, the J gene TRBJ2-1; 8 bases align to TRBD2. Germline values: CDR1 SGHNT, CDR2 YYREEE (reference sequence). CDR3 length equals 20 residues. V was clipped by 4 bases and J by 5 bases; unmatched bases: 23. The DNA for the CDR3 is TGTGCCAGCAGCATACCCGGGGGGGTTATAGTTACGGGAGCCAACAATGAGCAGTTCTTC. Translation: CASSIPGGVIVTGANNEQFF.

This clone occurred once. The rearrangement joins TRBV30 to TRBJ1-6; D is undetermined. From germline, CDR1 is GTSNPN and CDR2 SVGIG (reference sequence). CDR3 length: 17 residues. V lost 2 bases, J lost 2 bases, and 16 bases lay in between. The CDR3 bases are TGTGCCTGGAGTTCCCCCCCAGGAAAAGCCTATAATTCACCCCTCCACTTT. It translates to CAWSSPPGKAYNSPLHF.

This clone appeared a single time. The same CDR3 arises from other DNA sequences in this sample as well. V and J are TRBV2 and TRBJ1-6; 10 nucleotides line up with TRBD1. V shed 4 bases and J 7 bases; nucleotides not matched to a gene: 1. Germline CDR1 and CDR2: SNHLY and FYNNEI. This CDR3 region has 14 residues. This chain's CDR3 is CASSADRGNSPLHF. CDR3 DNA sequence: TGTGCCAGCAGTGCGGACAGGGGGAATTCACCCCTCCACTTT.

V gene TRBV28 combines with J gene TRBJ2-1; tentative D call: TRBD2 (5 bases). The CDR3 spans 11 residues. Germline CDR1 reads MDHEN; CDR2 reads SYDVKM. The germline V and J ends were trimmed by 8 bases and 8 bases, with 10 bases remaining between them. CDR3 sequence reads: CASRLPHEQFF. The CDR3 bases are TGTGCCAGCCGACTACCCCATGAGCAGTTCTTC.

V gene TRBV3-1 (or the pseudogene TRBV3-2) combines with J gene TRBJ1-1, with 10 bases fitting TRBD1. The CDR3 loop spans 15 amino acids. Germline CDR1 is LGHDT and CDR2 is YNNKEL (reference sequence). V lost 5 bases and J lost 6; bases outside the gene matches: 9. The CDR3 bases are TGTGCCAGCAGCATTCGTGACAGGGGGCTGGCTGAAGCTTTCTTT. As protein: CASSIRDRGLAEAFF.

The chain employs TRBV7-2 and TRBJ2-3; D is undetermined. Germline CDR1 is SGHTA and CDR2 is FQGNSA. The V end lost 5 bases, the J end lost 5 bases, and 8 bases lay between the germline ends. The CDR3 loop spans 12 amino acids. CDR3 DNA sequence: TGTGCCAGCAGCCAAGCCGTAGATACGCAGTATTTT. Translated, it gives CASSQAVDTQYF. Drawing the rest from reference TRBV7-2 and TRBJ2-3, the complete variable domain is GAGVSQSPSNKVTEKGKDVELRCDPISGHTALYWYRQSLGQGLEFLIYFQGNSAPDKSGLPSDRFSAERTGGSVSTLTIQRTQQEDSAVYLCASSQAVDTQYFGPGTRLTVL.

The V gene is TRBV4-1, the J gene TRBJ1-5; a weak D match, TRBD1 (5 bases). The ends were cut back, 0 bases at V and 2 bases at J, with 8 bases in the middle. The CDR3 consists of 15 residues. CDR1 is MGHRA and CDR2 is YSYEKL in the germline V gene. The CDR3 sequence is CASSQEEGGNQPQHF. Here the CDR3 DNA reads TGCGCCAGCAGCCAAGAAGAAGGGGGCAATCAGCCCCAGCATTTT.

The chain uses TRBV5-1 and TRBJ2-3, with 7 bases lining up with TRBD2. Germline V gives CDR1 SGHRS, CDR2 YFSETQ. V was clipped by 5 bases and J by 1 base; unmatched bases: 7. This CDR3 has 15 residues. The CDR3 here is CASRFGLAGTDTQYF. The DNA of the CDR3 is TGCGCCAGCAGGTTTGGGCTAGCGGGCACAGATACGCAGTATTTT.

V and J are TRBV5-1 and TRBJ2-4; the match to TRBD1 covers 8 bases. Trimming at V came to 2 bases and at J to 0 bases, leaving 4 bases not matched to a gene. This CDR3 is 16 amino acids long. The germline V gene encodes CDR1 SGHRS and CDR2 YFSETQ. The CDR3 DNA sequence: TGCGCCAGCAGCTTTACAGGGGGTCTAGCCAAAAACATTCAGTACTTC. It codes for CASSFTGGLAKNIQYF.

This clone was seen a single time. The chain links TRBV27 to TRBJ2-2; maybe TRBD2 (6 bases). The CDR3 runs 15 residues. Germline V CDR1 and CDR2: MNHEY, SMNVEV (reference sequence). V lost 6 bases and J lost 6, with 17 bases in between. In DNA form, the CDR3 reads TGTGCCAGCAGGATGCGCGGGACCGCGCCCGGGGAGCTGTTTTTT. Translation gives CASRMRGTAPGELFF.

The chain has TRBV7-2 and TRBJ2-7, with a weak D call TRBD1 (6 bases). V was trimmed by 1 base and J by 3 bases, leaving 7 bases between them. This CDR3 comprises 13 residues. Germline values: CDR1 SGHTA, CDR2 FQGNSA. The CDR3 DNA follows: TGTGCCAGCAGCTTAGAACAGGGCTACGAGCAGTACTTC. Translating it yields CASSLEQGYEQYF.

This sequence joins TRBV4-3 and TRBJ1-2; 9 bases agree with TRBD1. With V trimmed by 4 bases and J by 3 bases, 3 bases remained unmatched. The germline gives CDR1 LGHNA, CDR2 YSLEER. The CDR3 loop spans 14 amino acids. CDR3 amino acids: CASSPGQGDYGYTF. The CDR3 DNA sequence: TGCGCCAGCAGCCCGGGACAGGGAGACTATGGCTACACCTTC.

This rearrangement joins TRBV14 to TRBJ2-2, with TRBD2 identical over 16 bases. The V gene's germline CDR1 is SGHDN and CDR2 FVKESK. The CDR3 runs 20 residues. V was clipped by 2 bases and J by 7 bases; unmatched bases: 13. The CDR3 DNA is TGTGCCAGCAGCCAAAATTATGGGACTAGCGGGAGGGGGTACATCGGGGAGCTGTTTTTT. Amino acid sequence: CASSQNYGTSGRGYIGELFF.

The chain joins TRBV7-2 to TRBJ1-1, with D uncertain. Germline CDR1 and CDR2: SGHTA and FQGNSA. This CDR3 contains 14 residues. Between the trimmed V and J ends, which lost 6 bases and 2 bases, there was a span of 13 bases. In nucleotides, the CDR3 is TGTGCCAGCAGGCAGGAGGGTGTAAACACTGAAGCTTTCTTT. It codes for CASRQEGVNTEAFF.

This clone has just one count. This sequence joins TRBV21-1 and TRBJ2-1; the table's D call of TRBD2 was not tested on the DNA. TRBV21-1 has pseudogene status. The CDR3 consists of 18 residues. DNA of the CDR3: TGTGCCAGCAGCAAACCGCAGAGCGGGGGGGCCAAATACAATGAGCAGTTCTTC. This translates into CASSKPQSGGAKYNEQFF.

In nucleotides, the CDR3 is TGTGCTAGTGGTTTGGTAGGACAGGGGACTTTAAATGAGCAGTTCTTC. Translation: CASGLVGQGTLNEQFF. The chain uses TRBV12-5 and TRBJ2-1, with 9 nucleotides matching TRBD1. This CDR3 is 16 amino acids long. Germline CDR1 is LGHNT and CDR2 is FRNRAP. Trimming took 0 bases from V and 7 from J; bases not matched to a gene: 7.